The following is a T cell receptor (beta chain) sequence with its context. This record belongs to a study of control samples from healthy donors and cancer patients. Clones were read by immunoSEQ multiplex PCR, and TCRdb kept only the in-frame ones, dropping some. The table lists some 120,000 clones, approximately 92% of them singletons. V lost 7 bases and J 4 bases, leaving 16 bases between the germline ends. This CDR3 region has 14 residues. Germline V lookup: CDR1 LNHDA, CDR2 SQIVND (reference sequence). The V gene is TRBV19, the J gene TRBJ1-1, with D possibly TRBD1 on 6 matching bases. Sequencing was performed on PBMCs. The TCR originated in a woman aged 50 to 60 with colorectal cancer. The CDR3 sequence is CASTPTRGSTEAFF. For the CDR3, the DNA is TGTGCCAGTACCCCAACGAGGGGGTCCACTGAAGCTTTCTTT.